The present T cell receptor beta chain was sequenced within a study of blood T cell repertoires in COVID-19. Study overall: Material from acute and convalescent COVID-19 was sourced from the United States, Italy and Spain. Sources were T cells, B-cell-depleted T cells, or PBMCs; the material itself was cDNA or gDNA.

Looked up from germline, CDR1 is SGDLS and CDR2 is YYNGEE. Germline trimming cut 6 bases from V and 0 bases from J; bases unmatched to any gene: 8. The CDR3 is made up of 16 amino acids. The authors' processing: Amplification of reference gene primers provided the estimated nucleated cell counts. Only in-frame clones appear in the TCRdb table, and some are missing; sequencing was by immunoSEQ multiplex PCR. V and J calls plus clone size are reproduced from that table; the DNA served to infer D and trimming. The sample has 200,000 to 250,000 clones, 70% to 90% seen once; the top ten hold 2.2%. This rearrangement joins TRBV9 to TRBJ2-3; TRBD1 matches 9 bases. This sequence originates from a man aged 30 to 45 who had recovered from COVID-19. Sequenced: peripheral blood. The chain's CDR3 is CASNFRGTGSTDTQYF. Written as DNA, the CDR3 is TGTGCCAGCAACTTCCGGGGGACAGGGAGCACAGATACGCAGTATTTT.